This T cell receptor beta chain was identified during a study of blood T cell repertoires in COVID-19. Two negative PCRs, clearance, or symptom resolution characterized the recovered Cohort 3 donors. This clone was counted at least ten times. V lost 1 base and J lost 5; bases outside the gene matches: 7. This CDR3 region has 15 residues. Germline V gene lookup returns CDR1 SGDLS and CDR2 YYNGEE. TCRdb's table, derived via immunoSEQ multiplex PCR, lists solely in-frame clones and lacks some. The sample lists about 160,000 clones; approximately 86% were seen once. The clonotype was recovered from a man aged 60-69 years who had recovered from COVID-19. V and J are TRBV9 and TRBJ2-5, with 8 bases lining up with TRBD1. Sequencing was performed on PBMCs or T cells enriched from blood (not recorded which). The CDR3 sequence is CASSVPGGERETQYF. For the CDR3, the DNA is TGTGCCAGCAGCGTACCAGGGGGCGAGAGGGAGACCCAGTACTTC.